Below are 3 T cell receptor beta chains sequenced from a single sample in a study of OX40 agonist ivuxolimab in advanced cancers. Here immunoSEQ multiplex PCR was the method, and the copy in TCRdb shows in-frame clones only, minus some. The repertoire holds some 34,000 clones, approximately 72% seen once, with over 10% in the top ten. The input for sequencing was CD4+ or CD8+ T cells sorted from blood, taken in a trial of the OX40 agonist ivuxolimab. These receptor sequences come from an adult with an advanced solid tumor such as melanoma, head and neck, liver or kidney cancer.

The chain is built from TRBV6-1 and TRBJ2-3; the D gene could be TRBD1 or TRBD2 (7 bases each). The CDR3 length is 15 residues. Germline values: CDR1 MNHNS, CDR2 SASEGT. Trimming took 7 bases from V and 6 from J, leaving 20 bases between them. In DNA form, the CDR3 reads TGTGCCAGCACCGCAGCTCAGGGGGGGGTTGATACGCAGTATTTT. Protein: CASTAAQGGVDTQYF.

The rearrangement joins TRBV4-1 to TRBJ2-6, with D maybe TRBD2 (5 bases). This CDR3 has 18 amino acids. The germline CDR1 and CDR2 sequences are MGHRA and YSYEKL. V was cut by 4 bases and J by 0 bases, with 16 bases left in between. The CDR3 is CASSPARAQVSGANVLTF. In nucleotides, the CDR3 is TGCGCCAGCAGCCCTGCGAGGGCTCAGGTCTCTGGGGCCAACGTCCTGACTTTC.

The J gene is TRBJ2-1, the V gene TRBV19; D perhaps matches TRBD2 (5 bases). V lost 1 base, J lost 3 bases, and 10 bases lay in between. Per germline, CDR1 LNHDA and CDR2 SQIVND (reference sequence). The CDR3 runs 15 residues. The CDR3 here is CASSIGGPYYNEQFF. The DNA for the CDR3 is TGTGCCAGTAGTATAGGAGGGCCCTACTACAATGAGCAGTTCTTC.